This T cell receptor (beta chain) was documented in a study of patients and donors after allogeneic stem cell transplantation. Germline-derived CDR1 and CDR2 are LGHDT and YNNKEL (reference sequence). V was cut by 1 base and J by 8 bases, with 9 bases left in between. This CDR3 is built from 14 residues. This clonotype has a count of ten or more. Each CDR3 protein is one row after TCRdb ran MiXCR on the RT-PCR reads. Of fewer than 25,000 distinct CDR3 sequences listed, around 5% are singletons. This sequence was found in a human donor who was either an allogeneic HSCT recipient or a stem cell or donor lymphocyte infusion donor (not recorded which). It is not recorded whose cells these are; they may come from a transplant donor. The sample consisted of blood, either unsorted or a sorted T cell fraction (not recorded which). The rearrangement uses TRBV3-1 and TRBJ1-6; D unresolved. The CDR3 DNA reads TGTGCCAGCAGCCAAGCGGCGGCGGATTCACCCCTCCACTTT. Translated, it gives CASSQAAADSPLHF.